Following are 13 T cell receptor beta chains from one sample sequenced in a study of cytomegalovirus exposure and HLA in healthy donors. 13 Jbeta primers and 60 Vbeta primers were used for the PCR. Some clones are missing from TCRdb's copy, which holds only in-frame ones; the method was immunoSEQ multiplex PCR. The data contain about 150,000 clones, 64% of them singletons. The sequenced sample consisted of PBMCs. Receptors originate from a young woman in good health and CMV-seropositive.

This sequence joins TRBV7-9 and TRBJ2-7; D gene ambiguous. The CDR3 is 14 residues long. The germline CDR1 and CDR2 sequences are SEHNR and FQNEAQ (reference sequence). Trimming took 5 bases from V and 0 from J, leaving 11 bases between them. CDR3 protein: CASSPRSSSYEQYF. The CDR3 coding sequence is TGTGCCAGCAGCCCGCGATCGAGCTCCTACGAGCAGTACTTC. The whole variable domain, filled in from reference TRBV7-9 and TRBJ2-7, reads DTGVSQNPRHKITKRGQNVTFRCDPISEHNRLYWYRQTLGQGPEFLTYFQNEAQLEKSRLLSDRFSAERPKGSFSTLEIQRTEQGDSAMYLCASSPRSSSYEQYFGPGTRLTVT.

In DNA, the CDR3 is TGTGCCAGCAGTGGGTCTAGCGGATACAATGAGCAGTTCTTC. Protein product: CASSGSSGYNEQFF. The V gene is TRBV25-1, the J gene TRBJ2-1, with 7 positions matching TRBD2. Germline-derived CDR1 and CDR2 are MGHDK and SYGVNS. Unmatched junction bases numbered 4, after V lost 4 bases and J lost 4 bases. CDR3 length equals 14 residues.

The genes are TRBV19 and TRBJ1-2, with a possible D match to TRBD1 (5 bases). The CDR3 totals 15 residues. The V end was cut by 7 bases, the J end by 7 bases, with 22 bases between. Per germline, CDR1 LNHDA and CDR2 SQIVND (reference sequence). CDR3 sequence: CASKSRDSRRPGYTF. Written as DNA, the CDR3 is TGTGCCAGTAAATCTCGGGACTCGCGGCGCCCTGGCTACACCTTC.

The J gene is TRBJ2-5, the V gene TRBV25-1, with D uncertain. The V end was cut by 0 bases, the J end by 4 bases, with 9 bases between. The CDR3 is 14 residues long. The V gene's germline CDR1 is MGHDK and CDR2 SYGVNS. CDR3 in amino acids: CASSEYNPPETQYF. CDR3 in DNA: TGTGCCAGCAGTGAATATAATCCCCCAGAGACCCAGTACTTC.

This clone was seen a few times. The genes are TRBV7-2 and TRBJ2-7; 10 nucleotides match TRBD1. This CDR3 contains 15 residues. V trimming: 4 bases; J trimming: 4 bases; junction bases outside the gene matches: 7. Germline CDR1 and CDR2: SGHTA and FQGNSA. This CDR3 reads CASSSGTGAYYEQYF. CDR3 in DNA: TGTGCCAGCAGCTCCGGGACAGGGGCCTATTACGAGCAGTACTTC.

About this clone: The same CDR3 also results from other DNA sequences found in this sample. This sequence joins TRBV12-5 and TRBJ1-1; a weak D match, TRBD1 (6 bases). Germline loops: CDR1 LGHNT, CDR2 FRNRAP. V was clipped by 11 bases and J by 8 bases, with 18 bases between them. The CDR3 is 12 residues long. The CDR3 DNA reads TGTGCTTCCTCTCGGGGGGCAACGGAAGCTTTCTTT. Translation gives CASSRGATEAFF.

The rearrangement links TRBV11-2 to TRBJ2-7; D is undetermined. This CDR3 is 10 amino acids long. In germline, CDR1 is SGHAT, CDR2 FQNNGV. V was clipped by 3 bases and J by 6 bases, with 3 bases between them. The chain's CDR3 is CASSFSEQYF. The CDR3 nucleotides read TGTGCCAGCAGCTTTAGCGAGCAGTACTTC.

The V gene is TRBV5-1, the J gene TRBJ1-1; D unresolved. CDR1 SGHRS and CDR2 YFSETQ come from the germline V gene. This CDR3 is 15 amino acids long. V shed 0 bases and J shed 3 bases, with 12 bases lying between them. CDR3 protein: CASSLGFWGDTEAFF. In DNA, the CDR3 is TGCGCCAGCAGCTTGGGCTTCTGGGGAGACACTGAAGCTTTCTTT.

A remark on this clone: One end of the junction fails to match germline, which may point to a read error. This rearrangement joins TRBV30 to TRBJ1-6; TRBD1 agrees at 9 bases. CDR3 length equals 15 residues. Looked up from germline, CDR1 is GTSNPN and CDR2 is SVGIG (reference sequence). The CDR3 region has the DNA TGTGCCTGGAGCCGCGCCGGGACAGGGTATTCACTCCTCCACTTT. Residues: CAWSRAGTGYSLLHF.

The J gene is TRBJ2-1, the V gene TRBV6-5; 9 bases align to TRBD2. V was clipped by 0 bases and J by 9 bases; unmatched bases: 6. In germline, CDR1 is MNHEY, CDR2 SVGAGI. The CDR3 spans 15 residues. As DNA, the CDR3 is TGTGCCAGCAGTTACTCGAGGTTAGCGGGGGCTGAGCAGTTCTTC. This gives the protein CASSYSRLAGAEQFF.

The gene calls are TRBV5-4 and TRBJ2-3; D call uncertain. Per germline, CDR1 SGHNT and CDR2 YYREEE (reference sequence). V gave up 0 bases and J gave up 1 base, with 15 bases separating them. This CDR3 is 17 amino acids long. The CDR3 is CASSLAGSIPRTDTQYF. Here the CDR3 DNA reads TGTGCCAGCAGCTTGGCGGGTTCTATACCGCGCACAGATACGCAGTATTTT.

In DNA form, the CDR3 reads TGCGCCAGCAAATTCCAGGGGGTAACTAATGAAAAACTGTTTTTT. Translation gives CASKFQGVTNEKLFF. The V call is TRBV5-1, the J call TRBJ1-4, with 7 bases fitting TRBD1. The V and J ends lost 6 bases and 1 base, in that order; junction bases with no gene match: 6. Germline V gene lookup returns CDR1 SGHRS and CDR2 YFSETQ. This CDR3 has 15 residues.

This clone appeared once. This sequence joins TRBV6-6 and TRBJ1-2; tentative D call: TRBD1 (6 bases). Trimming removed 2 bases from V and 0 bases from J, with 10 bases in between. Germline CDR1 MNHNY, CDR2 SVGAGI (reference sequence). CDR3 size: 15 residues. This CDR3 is CASSYPTGTNYGYTF. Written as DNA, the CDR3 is TGTGCCAGCAGTTACCCAACAGGGACTAACTATGGCTACACCTTC.